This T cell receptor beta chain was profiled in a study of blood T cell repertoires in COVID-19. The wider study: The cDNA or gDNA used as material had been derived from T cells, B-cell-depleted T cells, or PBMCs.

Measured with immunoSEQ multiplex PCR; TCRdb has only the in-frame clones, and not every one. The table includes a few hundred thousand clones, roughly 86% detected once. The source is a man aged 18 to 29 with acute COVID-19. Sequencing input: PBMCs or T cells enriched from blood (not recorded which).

The CDR3 is CAWDRGGGTQYF. CDR3 nucleotides: TGTGCCTGGGACAGGGGCGGAGGGACCCAGTACTTC. The gene calls are TRBV30 and TRBJ2-5; 8 bases are a match to TRBD1. This CDR3 region has 12 residues. Trimming cost V 5 bases and J 7 bases; bases outside gene matches: 6. Germline V gene lookup returns CDR1 GTSNPN and CDR2 SVGIG (reference sequence). Filled out from reference TRBV30 and TRBJ2-5, the complete variable domain reads SQTIHQWPATLVQPVGSPLSLECTVEGTSNPNLYWYRQAAGRGLQLLFYSVGIGQISSEVPQNLSASRPQDRQFILSSKKLLLSDSGFYLCAWDRGGGTQYFGPGTRLLVL.